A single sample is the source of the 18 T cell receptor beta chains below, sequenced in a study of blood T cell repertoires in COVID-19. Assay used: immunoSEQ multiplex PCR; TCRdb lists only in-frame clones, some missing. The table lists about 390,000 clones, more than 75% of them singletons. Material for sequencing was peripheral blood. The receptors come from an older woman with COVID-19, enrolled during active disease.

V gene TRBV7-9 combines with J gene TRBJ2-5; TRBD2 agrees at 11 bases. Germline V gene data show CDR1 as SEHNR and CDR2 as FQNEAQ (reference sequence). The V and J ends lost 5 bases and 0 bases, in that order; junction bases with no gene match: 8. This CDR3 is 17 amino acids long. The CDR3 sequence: CASSQSDSGGDQETQYF. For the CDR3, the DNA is TGTGCCAGCAGCCAATCCGATAGCGGGGGGGACCAAGAGACCCAGTACTTC.

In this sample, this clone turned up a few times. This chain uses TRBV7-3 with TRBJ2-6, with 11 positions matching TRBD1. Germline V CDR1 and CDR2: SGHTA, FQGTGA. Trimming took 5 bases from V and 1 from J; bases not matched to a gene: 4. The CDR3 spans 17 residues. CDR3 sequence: CASSAGTGGSGANVLTF. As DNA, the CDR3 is TGTGCCAGCAGCGCCGGGACAGGGGGATCTGGGGCCAACGTCCTGACTTTC.

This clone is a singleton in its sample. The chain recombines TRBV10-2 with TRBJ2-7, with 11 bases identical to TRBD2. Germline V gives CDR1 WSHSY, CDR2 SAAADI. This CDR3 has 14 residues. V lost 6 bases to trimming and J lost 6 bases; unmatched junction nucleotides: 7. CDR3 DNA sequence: TGCGCCAGCAGCCAGCTAGCGGGGGGTGGCGAGCAGTACTTC. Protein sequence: CASSQLAGGGEQYF.

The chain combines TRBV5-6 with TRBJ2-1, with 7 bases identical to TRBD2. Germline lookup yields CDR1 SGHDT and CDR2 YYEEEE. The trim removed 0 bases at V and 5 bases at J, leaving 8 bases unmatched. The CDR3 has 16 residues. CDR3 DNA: TGTGCCAGCAGCTTGGCCGGGGGACTAAAGAACAATGAGCAGTTCTTC. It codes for CASSLAGGLKNNEQFF.

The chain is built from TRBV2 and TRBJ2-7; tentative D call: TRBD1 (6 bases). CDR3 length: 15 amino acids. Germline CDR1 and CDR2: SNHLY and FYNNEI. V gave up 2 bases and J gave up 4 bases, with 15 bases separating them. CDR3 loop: CASSERGGRGYEQYF. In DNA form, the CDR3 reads TGTGCCAGCAGTGAAAGGGGCGGCAGGGGTTACGAGCAGTACTTC.

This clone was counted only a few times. The CDR3 DNA reads as TGTGCCAGCAGACTGTTTGCAACTAATGAAAAACTGTTTTTT. This codes for CASRLFATNEKLFF. V gene TRBV28 combines with J gene TRBJ1-4; D is unresolved. Between the trimmed V and J ends, which lost 6 bases and 0 bases, there was a span of 8 bases. Germline CDR1 and CDR2: MDHEN and SYDVKM. The CDR3 spans 14 residues.

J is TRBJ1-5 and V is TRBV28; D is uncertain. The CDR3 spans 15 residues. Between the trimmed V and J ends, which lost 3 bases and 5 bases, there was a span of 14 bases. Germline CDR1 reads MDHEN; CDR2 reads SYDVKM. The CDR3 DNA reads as TGTGCCAGCAGTTTTCCAGGTCGGATGGATCAGCCCCAGCATTTT. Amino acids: CASSFPGRMDQPQHF.

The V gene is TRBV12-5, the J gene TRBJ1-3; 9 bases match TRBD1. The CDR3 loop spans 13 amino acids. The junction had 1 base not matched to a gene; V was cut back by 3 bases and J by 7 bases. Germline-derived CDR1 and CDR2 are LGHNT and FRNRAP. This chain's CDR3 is CASGLGQGNTIYF. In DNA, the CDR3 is TGTGCTAGTGGTTTAGGACAGGGGAACACCATATATTTT.

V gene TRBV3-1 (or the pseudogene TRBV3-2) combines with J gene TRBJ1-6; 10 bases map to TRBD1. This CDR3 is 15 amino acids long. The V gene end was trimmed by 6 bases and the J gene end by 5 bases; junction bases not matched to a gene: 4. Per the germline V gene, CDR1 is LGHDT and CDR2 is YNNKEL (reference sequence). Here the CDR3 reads CASSLGQGDNSPLHF. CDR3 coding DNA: TGTGCCAGCAGTCTTGGACAGGGGGATAATTCACCCCTCCACTTT.

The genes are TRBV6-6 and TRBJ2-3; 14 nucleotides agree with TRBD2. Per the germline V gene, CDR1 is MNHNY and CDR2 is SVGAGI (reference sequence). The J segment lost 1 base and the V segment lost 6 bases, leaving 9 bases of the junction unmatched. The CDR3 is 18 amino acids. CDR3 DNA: TGTGCCAGCAGACGACTAGCGGGGGGGCCTTTGGGCACAGATACGCAGTATTTT. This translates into CASRRLAGGPLGTDTQYF.

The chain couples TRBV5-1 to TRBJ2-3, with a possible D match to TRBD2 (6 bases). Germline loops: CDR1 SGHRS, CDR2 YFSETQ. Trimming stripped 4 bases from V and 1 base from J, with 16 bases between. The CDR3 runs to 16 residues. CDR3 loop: CASSTSGTVGTDTQYF. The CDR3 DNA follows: TGCGCCAGCAGCACATCCGGGACTGTGGGCACAGATACGCAGTATTTT.

The DNA of the CDR3 is TGCGCCCTTTACCCAAAACGGACAGGGGGCTTTCAGCCCCAGCATTTT. As protein: CALYPKRTGGFQPQHF. This chain joins TRBV23-1 and TRBJ1-5, with TRBD1 matching over 11 bases. Being an ORF, TRBV23-1 has a function that is uncertain. After removal of 11 bases from V and 6 bases from J, the junction contained 15 bases not matched to a gene. The CDR3 runs to 16 residues.

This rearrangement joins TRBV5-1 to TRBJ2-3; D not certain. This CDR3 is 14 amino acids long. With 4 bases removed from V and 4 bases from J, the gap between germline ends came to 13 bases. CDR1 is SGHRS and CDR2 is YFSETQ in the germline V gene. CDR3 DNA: TGCGCCAGCAGCAGAAACCTAGGTTCAGATACGCAGTATTTT. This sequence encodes CASSRNLGSDTQYF.

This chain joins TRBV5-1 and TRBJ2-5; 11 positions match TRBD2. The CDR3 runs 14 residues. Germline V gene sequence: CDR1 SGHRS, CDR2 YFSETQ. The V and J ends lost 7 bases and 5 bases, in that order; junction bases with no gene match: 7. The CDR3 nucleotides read TGCGCCAGCCGGAATAGCGGGGGGGTGGAGACCCAGTACTTC. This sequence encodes CASRNSGGVETQYF.

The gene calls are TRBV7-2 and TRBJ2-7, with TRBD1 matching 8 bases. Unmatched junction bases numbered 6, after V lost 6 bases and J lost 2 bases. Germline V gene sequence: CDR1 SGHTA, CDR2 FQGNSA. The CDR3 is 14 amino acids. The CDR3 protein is CASRADRGPYEQYF. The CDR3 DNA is TGTGCCAGCAGGGCCGACAGGGGTCCCTACGAGCAGTACTTC. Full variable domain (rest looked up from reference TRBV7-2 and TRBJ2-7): GAGVSQSPSNKVTEKGKDVELRCDPISGHTALYWYRQSLGQGLEFLIYFQGNSAPDKSGLPSDRFSAERTGGSVSTLTIQRTQQEDSAVYLCASRADRGPYEQYFGPGTRLTVT.

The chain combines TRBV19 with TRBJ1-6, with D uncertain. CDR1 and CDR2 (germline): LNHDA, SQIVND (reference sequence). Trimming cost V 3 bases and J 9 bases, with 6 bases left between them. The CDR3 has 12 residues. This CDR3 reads CASSISSSPLHF. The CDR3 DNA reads TGTGCCAGTAGTATCTCCTCTTCACCCCTCCACTTT.

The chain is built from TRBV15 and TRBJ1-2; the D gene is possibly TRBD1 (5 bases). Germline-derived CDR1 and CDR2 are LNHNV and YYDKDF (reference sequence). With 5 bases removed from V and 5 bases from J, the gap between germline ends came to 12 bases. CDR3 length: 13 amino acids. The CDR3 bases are TGTGCCACCAGCGTGGGAGGGGAATATGGCTACACCTTC. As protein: CATSVGGEYGYTF.

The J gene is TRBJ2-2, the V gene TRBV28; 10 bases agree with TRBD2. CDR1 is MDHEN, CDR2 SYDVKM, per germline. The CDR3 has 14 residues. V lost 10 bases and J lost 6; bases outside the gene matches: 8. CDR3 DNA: TGTGCCAACAGGGGTAGCGGGGGGTCCGGGGAGCTGTTTTTT. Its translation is CANRGSGGSGELFF.